This TCR beta chain was identified in a study of cytomegalovirus exposure and HLA in healthy donors. Study results and limitations: On later analysis, the bulk of CMV-associated TCR beta chains appeared to be HLA-restricted. TCR beta V segments were, for the most part, productive about 87% or about 30% of the time in an earlier analysis. It was only CMV serostatus that was available as immune exposure information.

It was with 60 Vbeta and 13 Jbeta primers that the PCR ran. Sequencing was performed with immunoSEQ multiplex PCR; in TCRdb, only in-frame clones are kept and a portion is missing. This sample has about 150,000 clones, with 60% to 80% found just once. As concerns this clone: The antigen is unknown.

The TCR originated in a man aged 25 to 40 in good health and CMV-seropositive. The sequencing sample was made of PBMCs.

The CDR3 coding sequence is TGCGCCAGCAGCTCGAGCTCCTACGAGCAGTACTTC. It translates to CASSSSSYEQYF. The chain employs TRBV5-1 and TRBJ2-7; D unclear. Trimming left V 3 bases short and J 0 bases short, with 4 bases between. CDR1 is SGHRS, CDR2 YFSETQ, per germline. CDR3 length: 12 residues.